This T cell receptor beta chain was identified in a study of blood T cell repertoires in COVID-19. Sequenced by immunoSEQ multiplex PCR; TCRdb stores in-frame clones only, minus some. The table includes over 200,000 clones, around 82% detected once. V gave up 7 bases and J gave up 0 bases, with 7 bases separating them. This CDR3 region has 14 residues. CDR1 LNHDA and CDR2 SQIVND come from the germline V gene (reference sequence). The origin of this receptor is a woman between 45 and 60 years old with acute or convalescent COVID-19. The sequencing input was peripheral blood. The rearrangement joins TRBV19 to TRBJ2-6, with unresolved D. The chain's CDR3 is CASTSPSGANVLTF. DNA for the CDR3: TGTGCCAGTACTTCTCCCTCTGGGGCCAACGTCCTGACTTTC. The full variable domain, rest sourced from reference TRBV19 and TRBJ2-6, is DGGITQSPKYLFRKEGQNVTLSCEQNLNHDAMYWYRQDPGQGLRLIYYSQIVNDFQKGDIAEGYSVSREKKESFPLTVTSAQKNPTAFYLCASTSPSGANVLTFGAGSRLTVL.